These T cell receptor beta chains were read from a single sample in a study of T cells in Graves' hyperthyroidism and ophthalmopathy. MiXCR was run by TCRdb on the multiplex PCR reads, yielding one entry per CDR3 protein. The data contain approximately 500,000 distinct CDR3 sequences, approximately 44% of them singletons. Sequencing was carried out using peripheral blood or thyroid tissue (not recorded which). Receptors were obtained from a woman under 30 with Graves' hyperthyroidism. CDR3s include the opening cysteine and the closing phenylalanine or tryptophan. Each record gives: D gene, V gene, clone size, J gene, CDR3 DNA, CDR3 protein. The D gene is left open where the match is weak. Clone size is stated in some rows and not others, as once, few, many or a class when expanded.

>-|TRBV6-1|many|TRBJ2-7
TGTGCCAGCAGTGAAGGATCTAGCCCGAACTACGAGCAGTACTTC
CASSEGSSPNYEQYF
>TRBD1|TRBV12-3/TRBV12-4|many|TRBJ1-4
TGTGCCAGCAGTTTAGTTCAGGGGGCTGAAAAACTGTTTTTT
CASSLVQGAEKLFF
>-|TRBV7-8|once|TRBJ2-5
TGTGCCAGCAGCTTAGGGGGCGGCACTGAAGAGGCCCAGTACTTC
CASSLGGGTEEAQYF
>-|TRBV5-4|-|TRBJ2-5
TGTGCCAGCAGCACGAGGGGGTCGGAGACCCAGTACTTC
CASSTRGSETQYF
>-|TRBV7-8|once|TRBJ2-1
TGTGCCAGCAGCTTGTCCCGGAAGTCCTTGGATGAGCAGTTCTTC
CASSLSRKSLDEQFF
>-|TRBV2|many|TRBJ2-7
TGTGCCAGCAGTGAAGGGGGCGAGCAGTACTTC
CASSEGGEQYF
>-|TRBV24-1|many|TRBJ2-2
TGTGCCACCAGTGGTAATCTAGCCACCGGGGAGCTGTTTTTT
CATSGNLATGELFF
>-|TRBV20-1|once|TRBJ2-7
TGCAGTGCTAGAGGGTTAAGGGAGTACGAGCAGTACTTC
CSARGLREYEQYF
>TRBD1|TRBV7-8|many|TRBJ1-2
TGTGCCAGCAGCCCGCGGGTGGGGACAGGGGTGTATGGCTACACCTTC
CASSPRVGTGVYGYTF
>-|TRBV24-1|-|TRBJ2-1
TGTGCCACCAGTGAATACGGACCGGGGAATGAGCAGTTCTTC
CATSEYGPGNEQFF
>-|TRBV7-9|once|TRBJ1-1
TGTGCCTCCCTAGGTTTCCGCGGCGAGGACGTCTCCCGAGCTTTCTTT
CASLGFRGEDVSRAFF
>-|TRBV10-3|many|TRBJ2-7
TGTGCCATCAGTGAGTCTCCCCCCTACGAGCAGTACTTC
CAISESPPYEQYF
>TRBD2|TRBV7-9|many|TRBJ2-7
TGTGCCAGCACCAAGAGGACTAGCGGGAGTTACGAGCAGTACTTC
CASTKRTSGSYEQYF
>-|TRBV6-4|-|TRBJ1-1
TGTGCCAGCAGTCCCCTTAGCGGGGGCACTTTCTTT
CASSPLSGGTFF
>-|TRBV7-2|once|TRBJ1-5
TGTGCCAGCAGCCCCCGGACAGATTGGCAGCCCCAGCATTTT
CASSPRTDWQPQHF
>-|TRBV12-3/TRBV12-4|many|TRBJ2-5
TGTGCCAGCAGACCCCCCCTCGAGGAGACCCAGTACTTC
CASRPPLEETQYF
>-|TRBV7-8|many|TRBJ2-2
TGTGCCAGCAGCTTATGGGGGGCTATCCTTGCAGCGAACACCGGGGAGCTGTTTTTT
CASSLWGAILAANTGELFF
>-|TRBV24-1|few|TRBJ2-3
TGTGCCACCGCACAGGACACAGATACGCAGTATTTT
CATAQDTDTQYF
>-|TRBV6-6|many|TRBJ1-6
TGTGCCAGCAGTCCCCGGGGAGCAAATTCACCCCTCCACTTT
CASSPRGANSPLHF
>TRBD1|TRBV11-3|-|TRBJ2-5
TGTGCCAGCAGCCCGGACAGGGCGAAAGATACGCAGTACTTC
CASSPDRAKDTQYF
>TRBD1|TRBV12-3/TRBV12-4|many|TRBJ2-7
TGTGCCAGCAGCACAGGGGGCCGCAGGGGTGAGCAGTACTTC
CASSTGGRRGEQYF
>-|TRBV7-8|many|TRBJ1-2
TGTGCCAGCAGCTTACAGGGTGTTGACGGCTACACCTTC
CASSLQGVDGYTF
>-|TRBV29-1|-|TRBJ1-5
TGCAGCGTTGAGGGGGACCCGGGGCAGCCCCAGCATTTT
CSVEGDPGQPQHF
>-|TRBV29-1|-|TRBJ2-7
TGCAGCAGTGAATATCTCACAAGCTCCTACGAGCAGTACTTC
CSSEYLTSSYEQYF
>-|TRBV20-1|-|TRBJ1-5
TGCAGTGCTAGATCCACTCCGGGACTCTATAACAATCAGCCCCAGCATTTT
CSARSTPGLYNNQPQHF
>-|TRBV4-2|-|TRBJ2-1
TGTGCCAGCAGCCCAGACCATGGCTCAACCTACAATGAGCAGTTCTTC
CASSPDHGSTYNEQFF
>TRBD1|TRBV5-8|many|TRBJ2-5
TGTGCCAGCAGCATGGACAGGGCGCAAGAGACCCAGTACTTC
CASSMDRAQETQYF
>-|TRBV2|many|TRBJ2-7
TGTGCCAGCAGCCGGGACTCCAGTGGGTCCTACGAGCAGTACTTC
CASSRDSSGSYEQYF
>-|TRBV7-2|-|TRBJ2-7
TGTGCCAGCAGCCCCCCTCGCGCATACGAGCAGTACTTC
CASSPPRAYEQYF
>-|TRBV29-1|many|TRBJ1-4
TGCAGCGTTGAACTACCAGGACAGAGTAATGAAAAACTGTTTTTT
CSVELPGQSNEKLFF
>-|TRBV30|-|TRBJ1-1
TGTGCCTGGAGTGTATCCGGGGGCACTGAAGCTTTCTTT
CAWSVSGGTEAFF
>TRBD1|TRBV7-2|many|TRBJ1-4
TGTGCCAGCAGCTCCAGACAGGGACGGGAAAAACTGTTTTTT
CASSSRQGREKLFF
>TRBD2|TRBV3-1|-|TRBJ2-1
TGTGCCAGCAGCCAACACTCAGGGCTAGCGGGAGGTCTGGATGAGCAGTTCTTC
CASSQHSGLAGGLDEQFF
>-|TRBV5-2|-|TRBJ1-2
TGTGCCAGCAACCTCGACAGGGCCTCTAACTACGGCTACGCCTTC
CASNLDRASNYGYAF
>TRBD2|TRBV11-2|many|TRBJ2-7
TGTGCCAGCAGCTCCTTGTTTGGCGGGAGGGCCTCCTACGAGCAGTACTTC
CASSSLFGGRASYEQYF
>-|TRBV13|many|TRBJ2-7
TGTGCCAGCAGCGTTCGGAGGAGATCCTACGAGCAGTACTTC
CASSVRRRSYEQYF
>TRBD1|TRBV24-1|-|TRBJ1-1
TGTGCCACCCCTCCTAGGACAGGGCTTTCAGCTTTCTTT
CATPPRTGLSAFF
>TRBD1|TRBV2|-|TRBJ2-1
TGTGCCAGCAGTGGGACAGGGGGTTCCCTAAACTTATACAGTGAGCAGTTCTTC
CASSGTGGSLNLYSEQFF
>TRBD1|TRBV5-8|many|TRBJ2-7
TGTGCCAGCAGCTTGAGGGGACAGCGAATATCCTACGAGCAGTACTTC
CASSLRGQRISYEQYF
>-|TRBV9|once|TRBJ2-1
TGTGCCAGCAGCGTAGTAGAAAATGAGCAGTTCTTC
CASSVVENEQFF
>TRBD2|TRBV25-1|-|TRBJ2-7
TGTGCTAGCGGGAGTAGGTACGAGCAGTACTTC
CASGSRYEQYF